The entry below describes one TCR beta chain. Its matching antigen is unknown. This table comes from immunoSEQ multiplex PCR, and its TCRdb copy is limited to in-frame clones, with some not included. The repertoire holds about 360,000 clones, just over 85% seen once, with over 0.75% in the top ten. The data originate from a study of cytomegalovirus exposure and HLA in healthy donors. Findings of the study overall: Reports indicated that the classifier achieved high specificity and sensitivity in diagnosing cytomegalovirus status. There were under 200 TCR beta chains listed as cytomegalovirus-associated.

Sequencing was performed on PBMCs. The source of this sequence is a woman under 30 in good health and CMV-seronegative.

CDR3 residues: CASSQVRLGELFF. CDR3 nucleotides: TGCGCCAGCAGCCAAGTCAGGCTCGGGGAGCTGTTTTTT. The chain carries TRBV4-1 and TRBJ2-2, with D unresolved. CDR1 and CDR2 from the germline V gene are MGHRA and YSYEKL. Trimming shortened V by 1 base and J by 7 bases, and 7 bases separated the two germline ends. The CDR3 runs to 13 residues.